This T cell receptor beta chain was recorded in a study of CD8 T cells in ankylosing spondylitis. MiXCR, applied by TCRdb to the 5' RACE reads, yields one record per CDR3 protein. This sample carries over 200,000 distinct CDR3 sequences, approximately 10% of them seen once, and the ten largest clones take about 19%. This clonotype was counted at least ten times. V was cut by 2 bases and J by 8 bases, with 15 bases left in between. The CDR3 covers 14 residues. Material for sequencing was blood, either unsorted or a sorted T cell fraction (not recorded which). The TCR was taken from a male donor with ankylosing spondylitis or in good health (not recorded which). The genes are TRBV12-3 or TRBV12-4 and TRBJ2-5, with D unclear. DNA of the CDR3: TGTGCCAGCAGTTTATCATCGAGTCTACTAACCCAGTACTTC. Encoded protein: CASSLSSSLLTQYF.